The source of this T cell receptor (beta chain) is a study of shared clonotypes between healthy human individuals. General study points: It was observed that around 5% of naive CD4 clonotypes were shared across several donors. Naive subsets usually exceeded memory subsets in estimated richness.

Worth noting for this clone: What it binds is unknown.

The authors' processing: ImmunoSEQ sequences covered only the junction and lacked quality scores; filtering therefore differed. Repertoires were generated with immunoSEQ multiplex PCR, while TCRdb's copy carries only in-frame clones and drops some. Clone size and the V and J calls come from that table; the DNA yielded D and trimming. Among some 2,400,000 clones, more than 90% were seen once, and the ten largest hold around 0.13%. Nashville, Tennessee was home to all donors, who were Caucasian adults. This CDR3 comprises 13 residues. Trimming pared 4 bases from V and 4 bases from J, leaving 10 bases between. From germline, CDR1 is GTSNPN and CDR2 SVGIG (reference sequence).

The TCR sequence derives from a man aged 18-30 years in good health. This rearrangement joins TRBV30 to TRBJ1-4, with D unclear. The material sequenced was naive CD4+ T cells sorted from blood. Subset noted: CD45RA+ positively selected. Here the CDR3 reads CAWTRDINEKLFF. The CDR3 DNA sequence: TGTGCCTGGACGAGGGATATTAATGAAAAACTGTTTTTT.